This T cell receptor beta chain was found in a study of cytomegalovirus exposure and HLA in healthy donors. Overall study: Out of roughly 170 million T cells, an earlier analysis found fewer than 140 million unique TCR beta sequences in total.

With respect to this clone: What it binds is unknown.

Trimming removed 3 bases from V and 7 bases from J; junction bases left unmatched: 12. Germline CDR1 reads KGHSH; CDR2 reads LQKENI. The CDR3 has 16 residues. The PCR was carried out with 60 Vbeta primers and 13 Jbeta primers. Clones were sequenced by immunoSEQ multiplex PCR, and TCRdb holds only the in-frame ones, with some missing. In the table there are tens of thousands of clones, 65% to 80% of which are singletons. Study-wide points: Most TCR sequences were uncommon, yet certain public TCRs appeared in many donors. Solely CMV serostatus was available to characterize immune exposure.

This receptor was taken from a man in his forties in good health and CMV-seropositive. V and J are TRBV18 and TRBJ1-1, with 9 positions matching TRBD1. What was sequenced was PBMCs. The CDR3 here is CASSPDRGYEGDEAFF. The CDR3 DNA reads TGTGCCAGCTCACCGGACAGGGGTTACGAGGGGGATGAAGCTTTCTTT.